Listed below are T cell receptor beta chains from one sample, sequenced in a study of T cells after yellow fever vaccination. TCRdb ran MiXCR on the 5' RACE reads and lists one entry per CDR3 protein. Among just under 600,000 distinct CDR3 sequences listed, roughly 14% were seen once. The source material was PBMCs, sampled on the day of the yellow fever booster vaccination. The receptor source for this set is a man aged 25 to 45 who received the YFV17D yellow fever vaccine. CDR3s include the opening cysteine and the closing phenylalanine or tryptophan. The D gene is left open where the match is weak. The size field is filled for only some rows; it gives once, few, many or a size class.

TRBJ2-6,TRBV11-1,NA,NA,TGTGCCAGCAGCCAGCAGCAAGGACAGTTCAACGTCCTGACTTTC,CASSQQQGQFNVLTF
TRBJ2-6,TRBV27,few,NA,TGTGCCAGCAGTTTGCAGGGGCCAAGGGGGGCCAACGTCCTGACTTTC,CASSLQGPRGANVLTF
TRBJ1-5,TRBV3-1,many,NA,TGTGCCAGCAGCCAAGGAGTGGTCAGCAATCAGCCCCAGCATTTT,CASSQGVVSNQPQHF
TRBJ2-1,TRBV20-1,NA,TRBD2,TGCAGTGCTAGCCCCCGGGCGGGAGGTAATGAGCAGTTCTTC,CSASPRAGGNEQFF
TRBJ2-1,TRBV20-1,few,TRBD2,TGCAGTGCTATAATAGCGGGAGTAAGCAATGAGCAGTTCTTC,CSAIIAGVSNEQFF
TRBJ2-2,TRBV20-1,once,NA,TGCAGTGCTCCCCGGGGTGGGGGCCACACCGGGGAGCTGTTTTTT,CSAPRGGGHTGELFF
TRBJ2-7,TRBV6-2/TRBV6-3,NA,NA,TGTGCCAGCAGTTACATGAGACAGGCCTACGAGCAGTACTTC,CASSYMRQAYEQYF
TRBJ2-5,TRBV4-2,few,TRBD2,TGTGCCAGCAGCTCCAGCGGGAGGGCCGGTGAGACCCAGTACTTC,CASSSSGRAGETQYF
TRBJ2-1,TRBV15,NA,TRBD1,TGTGCCACCAGCAGACCTACCGGGACAGCTTCACAGTTCTTC,CATSRPTGTASQFF
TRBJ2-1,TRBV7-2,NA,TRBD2,TGTGCCAGCAGCTTAATGGCGGGAGTCGGGTACAATGAGCAGTTCTTC,CASSLMAGVGYNEQFF
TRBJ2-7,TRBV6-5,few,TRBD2,TGTGCCAGCAGTTCTGGACTAGCGGGGACCTACGAGCAGTACTTC,CASSSGLAGTYEQYF
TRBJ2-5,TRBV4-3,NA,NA,TGCGCCAGCAGCCAGGGGGGACTGCCGTACCAAGAGACCCAGTACTTC,CASSQGGLPYQETQYF
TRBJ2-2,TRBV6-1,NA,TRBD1,TGTGCCGGCGAAACAGGGGAGTTTAACACCGGGGAGCTGTTTTTT,CAGETGEFNTGELFF
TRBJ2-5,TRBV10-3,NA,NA,TGTGCCATCAACGGAGGGCCTAAAGAGACCCAGTACTTC,CAINGGPKETQYF
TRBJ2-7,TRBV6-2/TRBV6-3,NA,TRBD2,TGTGCCAGCAGTTCCTTTGGACTAGCGGTCTCCTACGAGCAGTACTTC,CASSSFGLAVSYEQYF
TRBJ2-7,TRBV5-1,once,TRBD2,TGCGCCAGCAGCTTAATAACTAGCGGAAACTACGAGCAGTACTTC,CASSLITSGNYEQYF
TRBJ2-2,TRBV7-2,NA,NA,TGTGCCAGCAGCCCCTGGGGCGGGCATCCCGGGGAGCTGTTTTTT,CASSPWGGHPGELFF
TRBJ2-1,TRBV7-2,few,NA,TGTGCCAGCAGCTCCTCCCGGGACTTATACAATGAGCAGTTCTTC,CASSSSRDLYNEQFF
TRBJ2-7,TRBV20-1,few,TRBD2,TGCAGTGCTAGAGCGGGGGGGGACTACGAGCAGTACTTC,CSARAGGDYEQYF
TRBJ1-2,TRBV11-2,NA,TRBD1,TGTGCCAGCAGCGTTGGGACAGGGACCTATGGCTACACCTTC,CASSVGTGTYGYTF
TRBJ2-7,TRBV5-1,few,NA,TGCGCCAGCAGCTTGCTTGGGGGAATCTACGAGCAGTACTTC,CASSLLGGIYEQYF
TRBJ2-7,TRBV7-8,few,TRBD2,TGTGCCAGCAGCTTCGGGGGGACCGAGCAGTACTTC,CASSFGGTEQYF
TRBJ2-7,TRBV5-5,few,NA,TGTGCCAGCAGCTTCGCCCGGGATCCCTACGAGCAGTACTTC,CASSFARDPYEQYF
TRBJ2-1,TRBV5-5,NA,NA,TGTGCCAGCAGCTTTGCTCGACACTCCTACAATGAGCAGTTCTTC,CASSFARHSYNEQFF
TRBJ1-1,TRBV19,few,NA,TGTGCCAGTAGTATTTCTCTCTACCGGACTGAAGCTTTCTTT,CASSISLYRTEAFF
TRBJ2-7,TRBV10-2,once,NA,TGCGCCAGCACTAGGCGTCCGAACTACGAGCAGTACTTC,CASTRRPNYEQYF
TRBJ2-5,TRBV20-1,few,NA,TGCAGTGCTACGGACAGCCAAGAGACCCAGTACTTC,CSATDSQETQYF
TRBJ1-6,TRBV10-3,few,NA,TGTGCCATCAGTGAGGTGGGGACTTCACCCCTCCACTTT,CAISEVGTSPLHF
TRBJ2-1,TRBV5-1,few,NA,TGCGCCAGCAGCTTGGCCGGGAGCGGGTTAAATGAGCAGTTCTTC,CASSLAGSGLNEQFF
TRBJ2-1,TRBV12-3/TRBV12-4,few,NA,TGTGCCAGCAGACTTATGATCAATGAGCAGTTCTTC,CASRLMINEQFF
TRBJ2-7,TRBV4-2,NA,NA,TGTGCCAGCAGCCCGGCCGCCTCGGGACTGGTATCCTACGAGCAGTACTTC,CASSPAASGLVSYEQYF
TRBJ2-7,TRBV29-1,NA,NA,TGCAGCGTTGTGGTGCCCGCCAGCGAGCAGTACTTC,CSVVVPASEQYF
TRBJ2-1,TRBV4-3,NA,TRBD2,TGCGCCAGCAGCCAAGGCGGGAGTAGACACAATGAGCAGTTCTTC,CASSQGGSRHNEQFF
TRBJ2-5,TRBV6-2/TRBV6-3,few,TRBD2,TGTGCCAGCAGACAGGAGCGGGATCGGGAGACCCAGTACTTC,CASRQERDRETQYF
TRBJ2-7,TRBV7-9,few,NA,TGTGCCAGCAGAGTAGGGGACGAGCAGTACTTC,CASRVGDEQYF
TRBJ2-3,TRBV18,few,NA,TGTGCCAGCTCACCACCGTTGGTCCGCAGACCAGATACGCAGTATTTT,CASSPPLVRRPDTQYF
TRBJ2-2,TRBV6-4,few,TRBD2,TGTGCCAGCAGCCCCCGGGGACTAGCGGGATGGTCTAACACCGGGGAGCTGTTTTTT,CASSPRGLAGWSNTGELFF
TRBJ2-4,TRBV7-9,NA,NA,TGTGCCAGCAGCAAAGAGGGTCTGATGAATGGCAAAAACATTCAGTACTTC,CASSKEGLMNGKNIQYF
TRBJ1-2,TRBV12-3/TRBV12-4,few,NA,TGTGCCAGCAGTTTAGCCTCGGCCTACACCTTC,CASSLASAYTF
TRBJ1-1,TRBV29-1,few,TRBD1,TGCAGCACCACAGGGACAGGGGGCATTTACGGAGCTTTCTTT,CSTTGTGGIYGAFF
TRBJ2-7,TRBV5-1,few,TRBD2,TGCGCCAGCAACCCGACCGGGACTACCTCCTACGAGCAGTACTTC,CASNPTGTTSYEQYF
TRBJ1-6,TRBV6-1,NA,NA,TGTGCCACCTCGGACACTTATAATTCACCCCTCCACTTT,CATSDTYNSPLHF
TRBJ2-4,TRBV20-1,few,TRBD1,TGCAGTGCTAGAGCGGGACAGGGAGGAAACATTCAGTACTTC,CSARAGQGGNIQYF
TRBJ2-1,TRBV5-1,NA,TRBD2,TGCGCCAGCAGCTTTTACGAGACTAGCGTCCTCGATTACAATGAGCAGTTCTTC,CASSFYETSVLDYNEQFF
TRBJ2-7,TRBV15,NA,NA,TGTGCCACCAGCAGGGGAGCAGGGGTCTCCTACGAGCAGTACTTC,CATSRGAGVSYEQYF
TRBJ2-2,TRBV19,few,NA,TGTGCCAGTAGTCCCCCAGGGATTAACACCGGGGAGCTGTTTTTT,CASSPPGINTGELFF
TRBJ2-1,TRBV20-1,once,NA,TGCAGTGCTATATCCGGGACCCCACATGAGCAGTTCTTC,CSAISGTPHEQFF
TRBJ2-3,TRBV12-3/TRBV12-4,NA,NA,TGTGCCAGCAGTAGGCCAAGCGGGCGTAACACAGATACGCAGTATTTT,CASSRPSGRNTDTQYF
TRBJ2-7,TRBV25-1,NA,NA,TGTGCCAGCAGTGAATGGGATAGCGGCTCCTACGAGCAGTACTTC,CASSEWDSGSYEQYF
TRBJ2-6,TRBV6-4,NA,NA,TGTGCCAGCAGTGACGTTTATGGGGCTGGGGCCAACGTCCTGACTTTC,CASSDVYGAGANVLTF
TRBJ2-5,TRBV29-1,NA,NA,TGCAGCGGCTTACTAGCCACAGAGACCCAGTACTTC,CSGLLATETQYF
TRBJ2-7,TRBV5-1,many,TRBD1,TGCGCCAGCAGCTTGGGACAGGGGGTCGAGCAGTACTTC,CASSLGQGVEQYF
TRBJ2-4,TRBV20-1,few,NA,TGCAGTGCTAGAGATAATCTAGTTGGGCACATTCAGTACTTC,CSARDNLVGHIQYF
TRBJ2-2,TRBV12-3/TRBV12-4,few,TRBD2,TGTGCCAGCAGGCGTTCTAGCGGGAGAGTCTCCGGGGAGCTGTTTTTT,CASRRSSGRVSGELFF
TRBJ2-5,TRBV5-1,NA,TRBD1,TGCGCCAGCAGCTTGGGCCGGGACAGCCCTCAAGTATCCGAGACCCAGTACTTC,CASSLGRDSPQVSETQYF
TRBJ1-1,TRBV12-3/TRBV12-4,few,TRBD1,TGTGCCAGCACCTTCCAGGGGGCTTTTGAAGCTTTCTTT,CASTFQGAFEAFF
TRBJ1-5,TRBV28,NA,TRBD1,TGTGCCAGCATAACGGGACAGGGGTATCAGCCCCAGCATTTT,CASITGQGYQPQHF
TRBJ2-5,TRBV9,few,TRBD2,TGTGCCAGCAGCGTAACTAGCGGGACCGGGACCCAGTACTTC,CASSVTSGTGTQYF
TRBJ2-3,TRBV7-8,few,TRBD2,TGTGCCAGCAGCTTATTTGGCGGGAGAGGCACAGATACGCAGTATTTT,CASSLFGGRGTDTQYF